These 20 T cell receptor beta chains share one sample of origin, sequenced in a study of vaccination effects on CD4 cells after COVID-19. Produced via immunoSEQ multiplex PCR; TCRdb's table is partial and in-frame only. The table lists tens of thousands of clones, over 65% of them singletons, with about 2% in the top ten. The culture ran for nine to ten days, and then CD4+ T cells were isolated. Two-dose BNT162b2 or mRNA-1273 vaccination was given to participants. These receptors lack a known antigen. Specimen: CD4+ T cells from PBMCs cultured without peptide, collected after COVID-19 vaccination. The receptor source for this set is a human donor who received a COVID-19 vaccine.

This clone was observed a few times. The chain carries TRBV6-2 or TRBV6-3 and TRBJ1-2; tentative D call: TRBD1 (6 bases). The germline V gene has CDR1 MNHEY and CDR2 SVGEGT. This CDR3 has 15 amino acids. The germline V and J ends were trimmed by 2 bases and 0 bases, with 10 bases remaining between them. CDR3 region: CASSYAGAPNYGYTF. The CDR3 nucleotides read TGTGCCAGCAGTTACGCGGGGGCCCCTAACTATGGCTACACCTTC.

The rearrangement links TRBV6-6 to TRBJ2-7; 7 positions match TRBD1. Germline CDR1 and CDR2: MNHNY and SVGAGI (reference sequence). After removal of 5 bases from V and 5 bases from J, the junction contained 9 bases not matched to a gene. The CDR3 has 14 amino acids. The CDR3 coding sequence is TGTGCCAGCAGTGCCTCACAGGGGATAAACGAGCAGTACGTC. Encoded protein: CASSASQGINEQYV.

A few counts support this clone. This chain links TRBV10-3 with TRBJ1-5, with 11 bases identical to TRBD1. CDR1 is ENHRY, CDR2 SYGVKD, per germline. Germline trimming cut 5 bases from V and 6 bases from J; bases unmatched to any gene: 3. The CDR3 sequence is 14 residues long. The CDR3 DNA is TGTGCCATCAGTCCCGGGACAGGGGGTCAGCCCCAGCATTTT. It is translated as CAISPGTGGQPQHF.

The rearrangement uses TRBV5-5 and TRBJ2-5, with 10 positions matching TRBD2. The V gene's germline CDR1 is SGHKS and CDR2 YYEKEE (reference sequence). V shed 1 base and J 1 base; nucleotides not matched to a gene: 4. The CDR3 has 16 amino acids. The CDR3 region has the DNA TGTGCCAGCAGCTTGCTGGGACTAGCGACCCAAGAGACCCAGTACTTC. It is translated as CASSLLGLATQETQYF.

V gene TRBV5-1 combines with J gene TRBJ2-5; a weak D match, TRBD1 (6 bases). The CDR3 extends over 14 amino acids. The V end lost 4 bases, the J end lost 1 base, and 11 bases lay between the germline ends. Germline CDR1 and CDR2: SGHRS and YFSETQ. The CDR3 loop is CASSGGQTQETQYF. The CDR3 nucleotides are TGCGCCAGCAGCGGCGGACAGACCCAAGAGACCCAGTACTTC.

The chain employs TRBV5-5 and TRBJ1-3, with unresolved D. V was shortened by 0 bases and J by 0 bases, with 10 bases between the two germline ends. Germline CDR1 reads SGHKS; CDR2 reads YYEKEE (reference sequence). The CDR3 runs to 16 residues. The CDR3 sequence: CASSLVSGVSGNTIYF. The CDR3 nucleotides are TGTGCCAGCAGCTTGGTTTCCGGAGTCTCTGGAAACACCATATATTTT.

The chain employs TRBV9 and TRBJ1-6; D is undetermined. This CDR3 region has 14 residues. CDR1 SGDLS and CDR2 YYNGEE come from the germline V gene. Trimming took 0 bases from V and 6 from J, leaving 7 bases between them. This CDR3 is CASSVGTANSPLHF. The CDR3 nucleotides are TGTGCCAGCAGCGTAGGAACCGCTAATTCACCCCTCCACTTT.

This rearrangement joins TRBV4-1 to TRBJ1-1, with TRBD1 as a possible D gene (5 bases). Trimming pared 4 bases from V and 4 bases from J, leaving 10 bases between. CDR3 length equals 13 residues. Per the germline V gene, CDR1 is MGHRA and CDR2 is YSYEKL. CDR3 sequence reads: CASSRGRGTEAFF. CDR3 DNA sequence: TGCGCCAGCAGCCGGGGAAGGGGCACTGAAGCTTTCTTT.

The chain couples TRBV19 to TRBJ1-5; maybe TRBD1 (5 bases). V shed 6 bases and J shed 4 bases, with 16 bases lying between them. Looked up from germline, CDR1 is LNHDA and CDR2 is SQIVND (reference sequence). CDR3 size: 15 residues. The chain's CDR3 is CASSPDRSFNQPQHF. CDR3 bases: TGTGCCAGTAGCCCAGACAGAAGTTTTAATCAGCCCCAGCATTTT. The variable domain in full, completed from reference TRBV19 and TRBJ1-5, reads DGGITQSPKYLFRKEGQNVTLSCEQNLNHDAMYWYRQDPGQGLRLIYYSQIVNDFQKGDIAEGYSVSREKKESFPLTVTSAQKNPTAFYLCASSPDRSFNQPQHFGDGTRLSIL.

This chain joins TRBV6-2 or TRBV6-3 and TRBJ2-1; D possibly corresponds to TRBD2 (5 bases). The germline gives CDR1 MNHEY, CDR2 SVGEGT. CDR3 size: 14 residues. V lost 6 bases, J lost 8 bases, and 17 bases lay in between. CDR3 region: CASRPATGIDEQFF. The CDR3 DNA reads as TGTGCCAGCAGACCTGCAACGGGGATCGATGAGCAGTTCTTC.

The chain joins TRBV5-1 to TRBJ1-5; tentative D call: TRBD1 (5 bases). Germline V CDR1 and CDR2: SGHRS, YFSETQ. The length of the CDR3 is 13 residues. The V gene lost 4 bases and the J gene lost 2 bases, with 7 bases spanning the gap. CDR3 loop: CASSRDGNQPQHF. CDR3 sequence (DNA): TGCGCCAGCAGCCGGGACGGCAATCAGCCCCAGCATTTT.

The chain is built from TRBV12-5 and TRBJ2-5; TRBD2 is a possible D gene (7 bases). V gave up 7 bases and J gave up 5 bases, with 17 bases separating them. The CDR3 consists of 14 residues. Per the germline V gene, CDR1 is LGHNT and CDR2 is FRNRAP. CDR3 DNA: TGTGCTAGTGCTCGGGGGGCAAGGGAGGAGACCCAGTACTTC. Its protein product is CASARGAREETQYF.

This clone was seen more than once but under ten times. The chain couples TRBV5-1 to TRBJ1-1, with TRBD1 matching over 7 bases. V was clipped by 0 bases and J by 2 bases; unmatched bases: 7. Germline-derived CDR1 and CDR2 are SGHRS and YFSETQ. The CDR3 contains 16 residues. The CDR3 protein is CASSLARDRANTEAFF. The DNA for the CDR3 is TGCGCCAGCAGCTTGGCCAGGGACAGAGCAAACACTGAAGCTTTCTTT.

V is TRBV19 and J is TRBJ1-5; 8 nucleotides line up with TRBD1. J lost 6 bases, V lost 3 bases, and 10 bases had no gene match. Germline V lookup: CDR1 LNHDA, CDR2 SQIVND (reference sequence). This CDR3 has 16 residues. In DNA form, the CDR3 reads TGTGCCAGTAGTATCAACCAGGGGGCGCAGGGTCAGCCCCAGCATTTT. Translating it yields CASSINQGAQGQPQHF.

Only a few counts were recorded for this clone. CDR3 DNA: TGTGCCAGCCGAGGTTTCGGTCAGCCCCAGCATTTT. This encodes CASRGFGQPQHF. This chain uses TRBV6-5 with TRBJ1-5, with no clear D. The CDR3 sequence is 12 residues long. Germline loops: CDR1 MNHEY, CDR2 SVGAGI. With 8 bases removed from V and 6 bases from J, the gap between germline ends came to 11 bases.

The chain uses TRBV19 and TRBJ1-5; D gene uncertain. The CDR3 has 14 amino acids. Germline CDR1 is LNHDA and CDR2 is SQIVND (reference sequence). V gave up 0 bases and J gave up 12 bases, with 15 bases separating them. CDR3 sequence reads: CASSIDPGGFRQHF. CDR3 in DNA: TGTGCCAGTAGTATAGATCCAGGAGGATTTCGCCAGCATTTT.

The genes are TRBV18 and TRBJ1-6; 7 nucleotides agree with TRBD1. There are 16 residues in the CDR3. V dropped 3 bases and J dropped 6; count of bases not matched to a gene: 8. Germline assignment: CDR1 KGHSH and CDR2 LQKENI. Here the CDR3 reads CASSPRQGSGNSPLHF. CDR3 DNA: TGTGCCAGCTCACCTAGACAGGGTTCTGGTAATTCACCCCTCCACTTT.

The CDR3 is CSASPGGFSGSYEQYV. CDR3 DNA sequence: TGCAGTGCTAGTCCCGGGGGGTTCTCAGGATCCTACGAGCAGTACGTC. The chain couples TRBV20-1 to TRBJ2-7, with TRBD2 identical over 7 bases. The ends lost 3 bases at V and 1 base at J; junction bases unmatched: 12. The CDR3 is 16 residues long. Germline assignment: CDR1 DFQATT and CDR2 SNEGSKA (reference sequence).

The chain links TRBV6-5 to TRBJ2-7; the D gene is possibly TRBD2 (7 bases). Trimming pared 6 bases from V and 4 bases from J, leaving 19 bases between. The CDR3 loop spans 15 amino acids. CDR1 is MNHEY and CDR2 is SVGAGI in the germline V gene. As DNA, the CDR3 is TGTGCCAGCAGGCTGTTGGCCGGGGGGCCTTACGAGCAGTACGTC. Translation: CASRLLAGGPYEQYV.

CDR3 DNA: TGTGCCAGTAGTCCATCCGGGACATTGAGCACTGAAGCTTTCTTT. This gives the protein CASSPSGTLSTEAFF. The V gene is TRBV19, the J gene TRBJ1-1; a possible D gene is TRBD1 (6 bases). The CDR3 is 15 amino acids. V dropped 5 bases and J dropped 4 bases, with 17 bases sitting between them. Germline V gene data show CDR1 as LNHDA and CDR2 as SQIVND (reference sequence).